This TCR beta chain was found in a study of blood T cells in healthy people across ages (dated by TCRdb to between 2015 and 2017). Turning to the overall study: In model experiments, template switching captured about one uniquely barcoded TCR beta cDNA molecule for every two T cells. Age-related changes in TCR beta repertoire diversity were measured in the study by deep sequencing normalized with unique cDNA molecular identifiers. Donors were grouped into four age groups: young (average approximately 15 years), middle-aged (around 39), aged (approximately 67) and long-lived (approximately 82). Two additional independent replicas of 1 million unique cDNA reads from the same blood draw were analyzed for two donors (one aged 18 to 30 and one aged 80 or older).

The roughly 39 donors, aged about 6 to 95 years, were systemically healthy Caucasian individuals from Russia. Each donor gave ten milliliters of peripheral blood, drawn into EDTA-treated Vacutainer tubes. Ficoll-Paque density-gradient centrifugation was used to isolate PBMCs, with at least 6 million per sample. Trizol reagent was used to extract total RNA from the PBMCs, yielding at least 5.5 micrograms per sample. The percentages of naive CD45RAhigh/CD27high T cells were determined by flow cytometry on a PBMC aliquot from every donor. Inclusive of the bounding cysteine and phenylalanine, the CDR3 is 14 residues long. Just CDR3 DNA is preserved here, 42 bases in frame from base 1. As encoded in the germline V gene, CDR1 is SGHRS while CDR2 is YFSETQ. V lost 4 bases and J lost 4 bases, and the count of bases not matched to a germline gene is 5. The library was generated by 5' RACE. The sequencing machine was an Illumina HiSeq 2500. A second about 6 to 11 cycle PCR used a sample-barcoded 5' primer and a J-beta primer mix. A template-switch 5' adaptor carrying 12 random nucleotides introduced a unique molecular identifier onto each TCR beta cDNA molecule. At least 2.5 million CDR3-containing paired-end reads were obtained from each sample. All of the RNA was converted into first-strand cDNA using the Mint cDNA synthesis kit, with a TRBC-specific oligonucleotide serving as the primer. All cDNA was treated with uracil-DNA glycosylase and then went through a first 18-cycle PCR with the universal primers M1SS and BC2_uni_R. As for how the authors treated the data: Normalization of each sample was performed by random selection of 1 million high-quality reads, each carrying a distinct molecular identifier. Instead of being binned into consensus sequences, reads that shared molecular identifiers were thrown out. CDR3 identification, clonotype clustering and error correction used MiTCR with a Q25 quality threshold and the strictest error-elimination algorithm. Lower-bound total TCR beta diversity was estimated with a nonparametric unseen species model using Euler transformation. TCRdb redid the processing of the public reads, applying fastp at Q25 and MiXCR, and retained in-frame beta chains. Duplicate CDR3 protein sequences are folded into a single record with the most common DNA and genes. TCRdb, not the authors, supplied the V and J calls. A total of around 990,000 distinct CDR3 sequences appear in this sample, approximately 26% of them only once. Approximately 0.79% of the sample is taken by the ten largest.

This clonotype occurred a few times. Its antigen is unknown. Nothing much larger sits one base from this clone, and base qualities are not available. General study outcomes and caveats: The long-lived group showed more naive CD4+ T cells, fewer expanded clones and increased TCR diversity than the aged group, suggesting age selection. Observed TCR beta diversity correlated strongly with the percentage of naive T cells measured by flow cytometry. The CMV infection status of donors was not known, potentially confounding age-related changes in expanded clonotypes. Total diversity estimates from one million sequenced T cells were considered lower bounds and underestimates. Observed TCR beta diversity per million T cells fell roughly linearly with age, and a significant reduction was already apparent by age roughly 41. Bulk unsorted PBMC profiling prevented conclusive comparison of naive and antigen-experienced compartments.

These data were also reused for a study on T cells of mothers and their children. That second report states: Nine systemically healthy Caucasian individuals served as donors, namely three mothers together with their six children. cDNA synthesis consumed the entire amount of extracted RNA, loaded at roughly 1.5 ug RNA in each 15 ul reaction. Sample barcodes and 2-4 random nucleotides were added via the M1S primer in the second PCR. Each mother yielded over 9.5 million TCR beta CDR3 reads and each child roughly 3 million reads. Thymic selection shapes the output of TCR recombination in a similar way in related and unrelated pairs, and inherited differences have a minor effect. Normalized repertoire overlap was always found to be slightly, but never significantly, higher in related mother-child pairs than in unrelated mother-child pairs. With a sensitivity of approximately 100 clones per million clonotypes, no persistent microchimeric T cell clones were detected. Deep NGS was used in the study to compare the TCR beta repertoires of mothers and children and to look for features that separate related mother-child pairs from unrelated individuals. Mothers averaged around 40 +/- 4 years of age and children averaged approximately 12 +/- 4 years. After adapters were ligated using NEBNext reagents, the libraries underwent 100+100 nt paired-end sequencing on an Illumina HiSeq 2000. To prevent cross-contamination, the mother and child libraries were prepared one month apart and sequenced in separate runs. For each donor, between roughly 450,000 and 2,100,000 distinct TCR beta clonotypes were identified. Naive TCR beta clonotypes were estimated from low-frequency clonotypes matched to each donor's FACS-determined naive share, without sorting.

The specimen sequenced was blood. The rearranged chain carries TRBV5-1 and TRBJ2-3, with 8 bases in between that match TRBD2. This receptor was identified in a girl aged 2 to 10 in good health. The DNA is TGCGCCAGCAGCCCGGGAGGGGAGCCAGATACGCAGTATTTT. Its amino acids are CASSPGGEPDTQYF.